This T cell receptor beta chain was identified during a study of T cell responses to AZD1222 COVID-19 vaccine. The count of this clone is one. Produced via immunoSEQ multiplex PCR; TCRdb's table is partial and in-frame only. The sample holds more than 110,000 clones; approximately 90% are singletons and the top ten take over 3%. Sequencing was performed on peripheral blood, taken on day 0 of AZD1222 vaccination. The sequence derives from an adult in good health.

CDR3 nucleotide sequence: TGTGCCAGTAGCACAGGACGGGACGGGGATGGCTACACCTTC. Translating gives CASSTGRDGDGYTF. This chain uses TRBV19 with TRBJ1-2; perhaps TRBD1 as D (5 bases). Germline assignment: CDR1 LNHDA and CDR2 SQIVND (reference sequence). The CDR3 length is 14 residues. Trimming shortened V by 6 bases and J by 6 bases, and 17 bases separated the two germline ends.